The T cell receptor (beta chain) under discussion was sequenced for a study of blood T cell repertoires in COVID-19. As for the study in general: Samples representing acute and convalescent COVID-19 were sourced from the United States, Italy and Spain. In each case, the material was cDNA or gDNA derived from T cells, B-cell-depleted T cells, or PBMCs.

Per the original methods: Estimated nucleated cell counts came from reference gene primer amplification. Repertoires were generated with immunoSEQ multiplex PCR, while TCRdb's copy carries only in-frame clones and drops some. V and J calls and clone size are as listed in that table; D and trimming were resolved from the DNA. The data hold tens of thousands of clones, with around 82% observed a single time. This clone was recorded a few times. The Seattle site enrolled patients during active infection and followed them longitudinally. The CDR3 has 13 amino acids. V lost 3 bases and J lost 5, with 10 bases in between. From germline, CDR1 is SNHLY and CDR2 FYNNEI.

The clonotype comes from a man aged 60-69 years with COVID-19, enrolled during active disease. The material sequenced was peripheral blood. This chain uses TRBV2 with TRBJ2-5; D call uncertain. This chain's CDR3 is CASSDVNGETQYF. The CDR3 DNA reads as TGTGCCAGCAGTGATGTGAACGGGGAGACCCAGTACTTC.